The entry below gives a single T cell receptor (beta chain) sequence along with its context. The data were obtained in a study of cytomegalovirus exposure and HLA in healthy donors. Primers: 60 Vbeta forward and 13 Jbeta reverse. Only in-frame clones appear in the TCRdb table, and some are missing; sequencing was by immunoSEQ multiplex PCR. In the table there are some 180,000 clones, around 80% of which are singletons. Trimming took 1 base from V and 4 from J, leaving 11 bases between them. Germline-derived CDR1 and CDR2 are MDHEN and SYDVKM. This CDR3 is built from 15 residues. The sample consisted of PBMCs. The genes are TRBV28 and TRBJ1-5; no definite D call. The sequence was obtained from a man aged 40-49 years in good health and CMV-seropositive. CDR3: CASSLLGAKNQPQHF. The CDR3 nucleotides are TGTGCCAGCAGTTTATTGGGAGCGAAAAATCAGCCCCAGCATTTT. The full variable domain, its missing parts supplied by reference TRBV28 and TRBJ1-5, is DVKVTQSSRYLVKRTGEKVFLECVQDMDHENMFWYRQDPGLGLRLIYFSYDVKMKEKGDIPEGYSVSREKKERFSLILESASTNQTSMYLCASSLLGAKNQPQHFGDGTRLSIL.